The TCR beta chain under discussion was sequenced for a study of PD-1 blockade in classical Hodgkin lymphoma. This sample's time point: cycle 4 day 1 (C4D1), after 6 weeks of nivolumab. Each and every patient relapsed after autologous stem cell transplantation, and patients got differing brentuximab vedotin exposure. To note about this clone: The target antigen is unknown.

Libraries were prepared by immunoSEQ multiplex PCR; TCRdb keeps only in-frame clonotypes and omits some of them. The sample holds 19,000 or so clones, roughly 85% seen once. Study observations and caveats: Relapsed/refractory patients reportedly had lower baseline diversity than newly diagnosed patients. Baseline diversity resembling that of newly diagnosed patients was seen in complete responders.

The CDR3 runs 15 residues. The V gene's germline CDR1 is SEHNR and CDR2 FQNEAQ (reference sequence). V dropped 5 bases and J dropped 4; count of bases not matched to a gene: 3. The source was peripheral blood mononuclear cells (PBMCs), collected before the fourth cycle of nivolumab. The TCR sequence derives from a human donor with classical Hodgkin lymphoma. V and J are TRBV7-9 and TRBJ2-2; 11 bases line up with TRBD1. In DNA form, the CDR3 reads TGTGCCAGCAGCCCCGGGACAGGGGGCACCGGGGAGCTGTTTTTT. Translation: CASSPGTGGTGELFF.